Sequencing of this TCR beta chain was carried out in a study of blood T cells in healthy people across ages. With a J-beta primer mix and a sample-barcoded 5' primer, a second PCR ran 7 to 11 cycles. TCRdb called the 5' RACE reads again in MiXCR, with one record for every CDR3 protein. The table includes approximately 2,000,000 distinct CDR3 sequences, roughly two fifths detected once. Trimming took 3 bases from V and 4 from J; bases not matched to a gene: 8. Germline V gene lookup returns CDR1 SGHDT and CDR2 YYEEEE. CDR3 length: 15 amino acids. A minimum of 6 million PBMCs was isolated per sample. Total RNA, at least 5.5 micrograms per sample, came from PBMCs.

The sample taken for sequencing was blood. The chain employs TRBV5-6 and TRBJ1-2; TRBD1 matches at 8 bases. The source of this sequence is a human donor in good health. The CDR3 sequence is CASSSPDRARYGYTF. In nucleotides, the CDR3 is TGTGCCAGCAGCTCCCCGGACAGGGCGCGCTATGGCTACACCTTC.